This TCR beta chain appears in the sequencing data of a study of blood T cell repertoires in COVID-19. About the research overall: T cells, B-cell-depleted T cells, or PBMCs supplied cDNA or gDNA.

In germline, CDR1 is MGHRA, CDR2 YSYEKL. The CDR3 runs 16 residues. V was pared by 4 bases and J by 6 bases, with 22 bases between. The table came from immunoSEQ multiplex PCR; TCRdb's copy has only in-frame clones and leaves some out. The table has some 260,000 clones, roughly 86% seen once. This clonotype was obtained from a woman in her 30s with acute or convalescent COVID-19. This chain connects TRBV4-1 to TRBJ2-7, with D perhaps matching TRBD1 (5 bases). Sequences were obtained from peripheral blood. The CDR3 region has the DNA TGCGCCAGCAGCCCAGGGCCTGTTGGGCGAATTTTCGAGCAGTACTTC. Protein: CASSPGPVGRIFEQYF.